This entry lists 17 T cell receptor beta chains sequenced from one sample in a study of blood T cell repertoires in COVID-19. Only in-frame clones appear in the TCRdb table, and some are missing; sequencing was by immunoSEQ multiplex PCR. The sample records 40,000 to 45,000 clones, approximately 87% being singletons. Sequencing was performed on peripheral blood. The receptors shown here come from a man in his forties with COVID-19, enrolled during active disease.

This chain links TRBV6-5 with TRBJ2-1, with 7 bases lining up with TRBD1. The CDR3 sequence is 15 residues long. The germline CDR1 and CDR2 sequences are MNHEY and SVGAGI. V shed 6 bases and J 5 bases; nucleotides not matched to a gene: 10. The CDR3 here is CASSLKGAANNEQFF. Here the CDR3 DNA reads TGTGCCAGCAGCCTAAAGGGGGCGGCGAACAATGAGCAGTTCTTC.

This clone has more than one count but fewer than ten. The chain is built from TRBV5-1 and TRBJ1-6, with 8 positions matching TRBD1. Trimming cost V 4 bases and J 7 bases; bases outside gene matches: 7. Germline V gene lookup returns CDR1 SGHRS and CDR2 YFSETQ. CDR3 length: 15 residues. DNA of the CDR3: TGCGCCAGCAGCCCGGAACAGGGGGGGAATTCACCCCTCCACTTT. Protein product: CASSPEQGGNSPLHF.

This clone appeared a few times. V and J are TRBV2 and TRBJ2-5; possible D gene TRBD2, 5 bases. Germline-derived CDR1 and CDR2 are SNHLY and FYNNEI. Trimming left V 6 bases short and J 3 bases short, with 11 bases between. The CDR3 contains 13 residues. The CDR3 region is CASSTTREETQYF. DNA of the CDR3: TGTGCCAGCAGCACCACGCGGGAAGAGACCCAGTACTTC.

The gene calls are TRBV2 and TRBJ2-3; 9 bases match TRBD2. Per germline, CDR1 SNHLY and CDR2 FYNNEI. The CDR3 loop spans 14 amino acids. V shed 5 bases, J shed 3 bases, and the junction held 3 bases outside the gene matches. The CDR3 bases are TGTGCCAGCAGTATCCTAGCGGGGACAGATACGCAGTATTTT. Translated: CASSILAGTDTQYF.

The chain is built from TRBV3-1 (or the pseudogene TRBV3-2) and TRBJ2-3; 8 bases agree with TRBD2. With 4 bases clipped from V and 3 bases from J, the junction kept 3 bases outside the gene matches. This CDR3 is built from 14 residues. The germline gives CDR1 LGHDT, CDR2 YNNKEL (reference sequence). CDR3 amino acids: CASSRGLGTDTQYF. CDR3 sequence (DNA): TGTGCCAGCAGCCGGGGACTAGGAACAGATACGCAGTATTTT.

This clone appeared a single time. V usage is TRBV4-2 and J usage is TRBJ2-3, with 10 bases aligning to TRBD2. Trimming removed 0 bases from V and 2 bases from J; junction bases left unmatched: 17. Germline loops: CDR1 LGHNA, CDR2 YNFKEQ. The CDR3 has 21 amino acids. The CDR3: CASSQDHRGGAGGGHTDTQYF. In DNA, the CDR3 is TGTGCCAGCAGCCAAGATCACCGAGGGGGAGCGGGAGGGGGTCACACAGATACGCAGTATTTT.

This chain links TRBV19 with TRBJ2-5; 14 bases match TRBD2. The V segment lost 5 bases and the J segment 2 bases; nucleotides outside the gene matches: 7. CDR3 length equals 17 residues. Germline lookup yields CDR1 LNHDA and CDR2 SQIVND (reference sequence). The CDR3 DNA reads TGTGCCAGTAGTGTGACTAGCGGGAGGGCCGGTCAAGAGACCCAGTACTTC. Amino acids: CASSVTSGRAGQETQYF.

V is TRBV11-2 and J is TRBJ2-7, with 10 bases that match TRBD2. Germline loops: CDR1 SGHAT, CDR2 FQNNGV. V trimming: 5 bases; J trimming: 0 bases; junction bases outside the gene matches: 10. This CDR3 region has 17 residues. The CDR3 DNA follows: TGTGCCAGCAGCCCCCCGGCTAGCGGGAGTGTCTCCTACGAGCAGTACTTC. Protein: CASSPPASGSVSYEQYF.

This clone appeared a few times. The chain recombines TRBV19 with TRBJ1-5; 8 bases map to TRBD1. This CDR3 is built from 14 residues. Germline lookup yields CDR1 LNHDA and CDR2 SQIVND (reference sequence). The V segment lost 4 bases and the J segment 6 bases; nucleotides outside the gene matches: 5. In nucleotides, the CDR3 is TGTGCCAGTAGTAACGGACAGGGCAGTCAGCCCCAGCATTTT. It codes for CASSNGQGSQPQHF.

The chain recombines TRBV3-1 (or the pseudogene TRBV3-2) with TRBJ1-4; TRBD1 agrees at 8 bases. The germline V gene encodes CDR1 LGHDT and CDR2 YNNKEL (reference sequence). The J segment lost 6 bases and the V segment lost 1 base, leaving 4 bases of the junction unmatched. The CDR3 is 15 amino acids. CDR3 DNA: TGTGCCAGCAGCCAAGGGGCAGGGGGCCATGAAAAACTGTTTTTT. This gives the protein CASSQGAGGHEKLFF.

The chain is built from TRBV29-1 and TRBJ2-2; unclear D gene. CDR3 length: 15 residues. Looked up from germline, CDR1 is SQVTM and CDR2 is ANQGSEA. The V end was cut by 0 bases, the J end by 1 base, with 9 bases between. As DNA, the CDR3 is TGCAGCGTTGAAGAATGGCAGTTGAACACCGGGGAGCTGTTTTTT. Its protein is CSVEEWQLNTGELFF.

V usage is TRBV4-1 and J usage is TRBJ1-2; D unresolved. The germline gives CDR1 MGHRA, CDR2 YSYEKL. This CDR3 region has 13 residues. V gave up 0 bases and J gave up 8 bases, with 10 bases separating them. The CDR3 region has the DNA TGCGCCAGCAGCCAAGAGGACTTGGGGGGCTACACCTTC. Translated, it gives CASSQEDLGGYTF.

The chain combines TRBV11-1 with TRBJ2-1; TRBD2 matches 13 bases. Per the germline V gene, CDR1 is SGHAT and CDR2 is FQDESV (reference sequence). V was clipped by 5 bases and J by 8 bases; unmatched bases: 6. The CDR3 has 15 residues. CDR3 DNA: TGTGCCAGCAGCCCCCGGACTAGCGGGAGTTATGAGCAGTTCTTC. It yields the protein CASSPRTSGSYEQFF.

The CDR3 bases are TGTGCCAGCAGCTCTGTACAGGGGAAAAATGAAGCTTTCTTT. Protein sequence: CASSSVQGKNEAFF. V usage is TRBV5-4 and J usage is TRBJ1-1; 7 nucleotides agree with TRBD1. V dropped 3 bases and J dropped 7; count of bases not matched to a gene: 9. The CDR3 length is 14 residues. Germline V gene lookup returns CDR1 SGHNT and CDR2 YYREEE (reference sequence).

The V gene is TRBV25-1, the J gene TRBJ2-1; 12 positions match TRBD1. The V gene end was trimmed by 3 bases and the J gene end by 9 bases; junction bases not matched to a gene: 3. From germline, CDR1 is MGHDK and CDR2 SYGVNS. The CDR3 has 14 amino acids. The chain's CDR3 is CASSEGQGAREQFF. CDR3 bases: TGTGCCAGCAGTGAGGGACAGGGGGCGCGTGAGCAGTTCTTC.

In its sample, this clone was seen once. The V gene is TRBV2, the J gene TRBJ1-6; weak D call: TRBD1 (5 bases). Deletions cut 7 bases from V and 0 bases from J, with 10 bases between. Germline V lookup: CDR1 SNHLY, CDR2 FYNNEI. The CDR3 consists of 15 residues. The CDR3 DNA sequence: TGTGCCAGCAAAGGGGAAAGCTCCTATAATTCACCCCTCCACTTT. Encoded protein: CASKGESSYNSPLHF.

The chain combines TRBV7-8 with TRBJ2-3; 13 bases agree with TRBD2. Germline-derived CDR1 and CDR2 are SGHVS and FQNEAQ. This CDR3 is 15 amino acids long. The V and J ends lost 7 bases and 3 bases, in that order; junction bases with no gene match: 4. The CDR3 DNA sequence: TGTGCCAGCATCCGACTAGCGGGGGGAACAGATACGCAGTATTTT. It encodes CASIRLAGGTDTQYF.